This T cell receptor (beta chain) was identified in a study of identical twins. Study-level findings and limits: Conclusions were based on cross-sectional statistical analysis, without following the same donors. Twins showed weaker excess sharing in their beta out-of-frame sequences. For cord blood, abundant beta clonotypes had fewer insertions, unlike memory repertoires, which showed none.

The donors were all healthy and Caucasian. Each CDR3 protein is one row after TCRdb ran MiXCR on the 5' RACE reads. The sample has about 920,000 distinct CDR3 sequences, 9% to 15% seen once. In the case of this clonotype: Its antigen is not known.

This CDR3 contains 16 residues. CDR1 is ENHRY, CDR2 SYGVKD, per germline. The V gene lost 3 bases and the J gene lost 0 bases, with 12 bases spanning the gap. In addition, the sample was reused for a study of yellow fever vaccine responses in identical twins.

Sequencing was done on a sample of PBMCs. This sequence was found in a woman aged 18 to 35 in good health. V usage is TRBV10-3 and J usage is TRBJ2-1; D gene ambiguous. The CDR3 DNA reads TGTGCCATCAGTGATTCGGGCCCGAGCTCCTACAATGAGCAGTTCTTC. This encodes CAISDSGPSSYNEQFF.